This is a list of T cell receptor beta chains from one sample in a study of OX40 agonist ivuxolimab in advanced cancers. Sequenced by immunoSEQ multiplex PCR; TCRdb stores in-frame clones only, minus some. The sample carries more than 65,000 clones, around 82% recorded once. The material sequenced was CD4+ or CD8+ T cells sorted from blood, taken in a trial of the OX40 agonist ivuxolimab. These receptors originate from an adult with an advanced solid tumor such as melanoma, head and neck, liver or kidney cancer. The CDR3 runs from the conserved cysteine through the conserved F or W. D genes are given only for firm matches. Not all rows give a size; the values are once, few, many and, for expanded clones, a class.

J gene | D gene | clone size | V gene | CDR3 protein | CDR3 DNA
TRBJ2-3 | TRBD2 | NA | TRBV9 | CASSVVASGGAADTQYF | TGTGCCAGCAGCGTAGTGGCTAGCGGGGGGGCTGCAGATACGCAGTATTTT
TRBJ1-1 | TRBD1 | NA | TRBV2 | CASDTGPGQGRTEAFF | TGTGCCAGCGACACAGGGCCGGGACAGGGGAGGACTGAAGCTTTCTTT
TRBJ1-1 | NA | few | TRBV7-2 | CASSQSSYTEAFF | TGTGCCAGCAGTCAATCCTCGTACACTGAAGCTTTCTTT
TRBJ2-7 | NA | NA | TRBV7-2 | CASSLKADSSYEQYF | TGTGCCAGCAGCTTAAAGGCAGACTCCTCCTACGAGCAGTACTTC
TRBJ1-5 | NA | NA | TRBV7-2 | CASSLGAGIGQPQHF | TGTGCCAGCAGCTTAGGGGCAGGGATAGGGCAGCCCCAGCATTTT
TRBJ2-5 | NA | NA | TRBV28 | CASIGQAPWSAQYF | TGTGCCAGCATTGGGCAGGCTCCTTGGAGCGCCCAGTACTTC
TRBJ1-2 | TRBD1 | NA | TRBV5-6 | CASSSGTGGLGYGYTF | TGTGCCAGCAGCTCCGGGACAGGGGGCTTGGGCTATGGCTACACCTTC
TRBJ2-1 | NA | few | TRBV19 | CASSIAGGAYNEQFF | TGTGCCAGTAGTATAGCGGGGGGCGCCTACAATGAGCAGTTCTTC
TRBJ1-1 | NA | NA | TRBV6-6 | CASSYGRNTEAFF | TGTGCCAGCAGTTACGGTCGGAACACTGAAGCTTTCTTT
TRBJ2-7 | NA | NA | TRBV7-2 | CASSLGYLSRYEQYF | TGTGCCAGCAGCTTAGGGTACCTCTCGAGGTACGAGCAGTACTTC
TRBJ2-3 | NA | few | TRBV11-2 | CASSLVGLQGADTQYF | TGTGCCAGCAGCTTAGTCGGACTGCAAGGCGCAGATACGCAGTATTTT
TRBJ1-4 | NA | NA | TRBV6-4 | CASSDSQGMGEKLFF | TGTGCCAGCAGTGACTCTCAGGGGATGGGGGAAAAACTGTTTTTT
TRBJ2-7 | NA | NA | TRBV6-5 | CASSYSQGASYEQYF | TGTGCCAGCAGTTACTCCCAGGGAGCCTCCTACGAGCAGTACTTC
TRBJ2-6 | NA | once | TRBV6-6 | CASTLPTGGANVLTF | TGTGCCAGCACTTTGCCGACAGGTGGGGCCAACGTCCTGACTTTC
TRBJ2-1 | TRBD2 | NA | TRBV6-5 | CASSTSGNNEQFF | TGTGCCAGCAGTACTAGCGGGAACAATGAGCAGTTCTTC
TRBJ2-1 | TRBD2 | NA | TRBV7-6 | CATSEDGRALNEQFF | TGTGCCACCTCGGAGGACGGGAGGGCCCTCAATGAGCAGTTCTTC
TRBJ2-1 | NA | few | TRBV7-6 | CASSTGLSIYNEQFF | TGTGCCAGCAGCACGGGACTCTCGATCTACAATGAGCAGTTCTTC
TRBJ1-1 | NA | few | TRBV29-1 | CSVEARIDTEAFF | TGCAGCGTTGAGGCCCGAATAGACACTGAAGCTTTCTTT
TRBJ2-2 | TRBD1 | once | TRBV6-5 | CASSYSTGSNTGELFF | TGTGCCAGCAGTTACTCGACAGGGAGTAACACCGGGGAGCTGTTTTTT
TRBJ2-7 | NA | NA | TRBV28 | CASSPTSFNRKGQYF | TGTGCCAGCAGTCCAACATCCTTTAACCGCAAGGGGCAGTACTTC
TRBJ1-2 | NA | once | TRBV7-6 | CASRQTTGSGYGYTF | TGTGCCAGCAGGCAAACTACAGGGTCGGGCTATGGCTACACCTTC
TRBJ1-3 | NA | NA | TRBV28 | CASTGRRSQPSGNTIYF | TGTGCCAGCACCGGGAGACGGAGTCAACCCTCTGGAAACACCATATATTTT
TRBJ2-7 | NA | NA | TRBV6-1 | CASSRVLYEQYF | TGTGCCAGCAGCCGAGTACTATACGAGCAGTACTTC
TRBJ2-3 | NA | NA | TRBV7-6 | CASSWVGGGTDTQYF | TGTGCCAGCAGCTGGGTAGGAGGCGGCACAGATACGCAGTATTTT
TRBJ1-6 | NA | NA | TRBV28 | CASRTRRVPETPLHF | TGTGCCAGCAGGACTAGGAGGGTGCCAGAGACACCCCTCCACTTT
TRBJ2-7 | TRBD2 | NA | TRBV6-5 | CASWEGGDYEQYF | TGTGCCAGCTGGGAGGGCGGAGACTACGAGCAGTACTTC
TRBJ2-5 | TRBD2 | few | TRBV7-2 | CASSPRTSGSETQYF | TGTGCCAGCAGCCCCCGGACTAGCGGGAGCGAGACCCAGTACTTC
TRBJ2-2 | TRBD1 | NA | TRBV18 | CASSPPPTTGPGELFF | TGTGCCAGCTCACCACCACCAACGACAGGGCCCGGGGAGCTGTTTTTT
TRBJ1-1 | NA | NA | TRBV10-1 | CASSEVWGATEAFF | TGCGCCAGCAGTGAGGTATGGGGGGCGACTGAAGCTTTCTTT
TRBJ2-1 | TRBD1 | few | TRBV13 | CASSSYRDRDNEQFF | TGTGCCAGCAGCTCATACCGGGACAGGGACAATGAGCAGTTCTTC
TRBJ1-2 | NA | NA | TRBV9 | CASSTAGAGYTF | TGTGCCAGCAGCACAGCAGGGGCCGGCTACACCTTC
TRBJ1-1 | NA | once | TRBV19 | CASIPTTGGVVAFF | TGTGCCAGTATTCCGACCACCGGGGGGGTGGTGGCTTTCTTT
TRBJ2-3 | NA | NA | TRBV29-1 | CSVSVATSTDTQYF | TGCAGCGTTTCGGTAGCGACTAGCACAGATACGCAGTATTTT
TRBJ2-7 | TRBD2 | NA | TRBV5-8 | CASHAGDSSRNEQYF | TGTGCCAGCCACGCGGGGGACTCCTCCCGGAACGAGCAGTACTTC
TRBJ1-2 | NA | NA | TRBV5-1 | CASSPGQQVYTF | TGCGCCAGCAGCCCGGGCCAGCAAGTGTACACCTTC
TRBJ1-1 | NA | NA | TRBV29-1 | CSVGGWGTEAFF | TGCAGCGTTGGAGGCTGGGGCACTGAAGCTTTCTTT
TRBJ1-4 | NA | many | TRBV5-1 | CASSLGQNEKLFF | TGCGCCAGCAGCTTGGGACAGAATGAAAAACTGTTTTTT
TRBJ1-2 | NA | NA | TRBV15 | CATSRGPGTSDYGYTF | TGTGCCACCAGCCGAGGTCCCGGGACGTCCGACTATGGCTACACCTTC
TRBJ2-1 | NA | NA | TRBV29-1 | CSATDSYYNEQFF | TGCAGCGCTACCGACTCCTACTACAATGAGCAGTTCTTC
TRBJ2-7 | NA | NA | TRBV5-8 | CASSPTYEQYF | TGTGCCAGCAGCCCGACCTACGAGCAGTACTTC
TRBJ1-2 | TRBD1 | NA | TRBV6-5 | CASSPGTGGRYTF | TGTGCCAGCAGCCCCGGGACAGGGGGCCGCTACACCTTC
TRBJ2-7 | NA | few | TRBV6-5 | CASSDPGPSYEQYF | TGTGCCAGCAGTGACCCGGGACCATCCTACGAGCAGTACTTC
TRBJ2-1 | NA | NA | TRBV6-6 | CASGTGIVQFF | TGTGCCAGCGGTACTGGGATTGTGCAGTTCTTC
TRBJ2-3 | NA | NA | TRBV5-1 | CASSTGGTDTQYF | TGCGCCAGCAGCACGGGGGGCACAGATACGCAGTATTTT
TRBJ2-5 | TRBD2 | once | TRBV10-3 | CAISLGGAGEETQYF | TGTGCCATCTCCCTCGGGGGAGCGGGGGAAGAGACCCAGTACTTC
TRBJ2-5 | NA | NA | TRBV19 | CASSIRVQETQYF | TGTGCCAGTAGTATTAGGGTCCAAGAGACCCAGTACTTC
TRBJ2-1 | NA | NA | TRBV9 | CASSVSGTYNEQFF | TGTGCCAGCAGCGTATCGGGGACCTACAATGAGCAGTTCTTC
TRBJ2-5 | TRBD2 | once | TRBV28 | CASKRGGSKVTQYF | TGTGCCAGCAAGCGGGGGGGTTCCAAGGTGACCCAGTACTTC
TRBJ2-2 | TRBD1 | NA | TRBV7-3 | CASSLGTVRNTGELFF | TGTGCCAGCAGCTTAGGGACAGTCAGAAACACCGGGGAGCTGTTTTTT
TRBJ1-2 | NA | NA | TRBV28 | CASNLPGNYGYTF | TGTGCCAGCAACCTCCCGGGGAACTATGGCTACACCTTC
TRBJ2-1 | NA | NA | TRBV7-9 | CASSATGLYNEQFF | TGTGCCAGCAGCGCCACAGGGCTATACAATGAGCAGTTCTTC
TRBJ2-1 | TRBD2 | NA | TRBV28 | CASSLRGGLAGGGYNEQFF | TGTGCCAGCAGTTTAAGGGGGGGACTAGCGGGAGGTGGCTACAATGAGCAGTTCTTC